This T cell receptor (beta chain) was sequenced during a study of response to subunit inactivated influenza vaccine. MiXCR, run by TCRdb on the RT-PCR reads, gives a single entry per CDR3 protein. The sample holds approximately 500,000 distinct CDR3 sequences, approximately 24% seen once. This clonotype has just a few counts. V was pared by 1 base and J by 2 bases, with 4 bases of the junction left unmatched. The CDR3 is 17 amino acids. This sample also appeared in a second study, on T cells expressing NK-cell markers. That work states: 5'RACE template switching built TCR beta cDNA with unique molecular identifiers. Among eight sequenced donors, seven carried HCMV seropositivity while one was seronegative. In a few donors, these clonotypes also led the CD3+CD56-NKG2C+ fraction. Expanded clones of NKG2C+ T cells had an unclear HCMV specificity.

The chain joins TRBV12-3 or TRBV12-4 to TRBJ2-3; TRBD2 aligns across 12 bases. The material sequenced was CD4+ T cells sorted from PBMCs, taken roughly 13 days after vaccination. The sequence was collected from a man aged 45-65 years who received an inactivated influenza vaccine. CDR3 bases: TGTGCCAGCAGTTTAGACGGACTAGCGGGGACCACAGATACGCAGTATTTT. Translating it yields CASSLDGLAGTTDTQYF.